A selection of T cell receptor beta chains follows, all from one sample in a study of T cell responses to AZD1222 COVID-19 vaccine. The method was immunoSEQ multiplex PCR; TCRdb's version includes in-frame clones alone and lacks a portion of them. The sample has 150,000 to 190,000 clones, approximately 86% seen once. Sequencing used peripheral blood, obtained after recovery from COVID-19. These receptors originate from an adult who had recovered from COVID-19. Each CDR3 is given with its conserved first and last residue. Each record gives: D gene, CDR3 length, clone size, J gene, V gene, CDR3 protein, CDR3 DNA. A D gene is named only where the DNA matches it firmly. Size tells how often a clone was seen (once, few, many) or the class of an expanded clone, and some rows leave it out.

d_gene: TRBD1
len: 14
abundance: NA
j_gene: TRBJ1-3
v_gene: TRBV28
CDR3aa: CASNQGARGNTIYF
CDR3nt: TGTGCCAGCAATCAGGGGGCGCGCGGAAACACCATATATTTT

d_gene: NA
len: 16
abundance: once
j_gene: TRBJ1-2
v_gene: TRBV27
CDR3aa: CASSLYAGTANYGYTF
CDR3nt: TGTGCCAGCAGTTTGTACGCCGGGACGGCAAACTATGGCTACACCTTC

d_gene: NA
len: 19
abundance: NA
j_gene: TRBJ2-5
v_gene: TRBV5-1
CDR3aa: CASSLAIGGASTFQETQYF
CDR3nt: TGCGCCAGCAGCTTGGCCATCGGTGGGGCTTCTACCTTCCAAGAGACCCAGTACTTC

d_gene: NA
len: 14
abundance: NA
j_gene: TRBJ2-7
v_gene: TRBV3-1/TRBV3-2
CDR3aa: CASEGTGKYYEQYF
CDR3nt: TGTGCCAGCGAGGGAACAGGGAAATACTACGAGCAGTACTTC

d_gene: NA
len: 13
abundance: NA
j_gene: TRBJ1-2
v_gene: TRBV19
CDR3aa: CASSERRNYGYTF
CDR3nt: TGTGCCAGTAGTGAACGCCGAAACTATGGCTACACCTTC

d_gene: TRBD2
len: 16
abundance: few
j_gene: TRBJ2-3
v_gene: TRBV9
CDR3aa: CASSPLASGSADTQYF
CDR3nt: TGTGCCAGCAGCCCACTGGCTAGCGGGAGCGCAGATACGCAGTATTTT

d_gene: NA
len: 12
abundance: NA
j_gene: TRBJ1-2
v_gene: TRBV6-4
CDR3aa: CATQSDSYGYTF
CDR3nt: TGTGCCACCCAGTCGGACAGCTATGGCTACACCTTC

d_gene: TRBD1
len: 15
abundance: NA
j_gene: TRBJ1-6
v_gene: TRBV10-3
CDR3aa: CAIRAVTGTNSPLHF
CDR3nt: TGTGCCATCAGGGCGGTGACAGGGACGAATTCACCCCTCCACTTT

d_gene: NA
len: 13
abundance: few
j_gene: TRBJ1-2
v_gene: TRBV3-1/TRBV3-2
CDR3aa: CASSQERFGGYTF
CDR3nt: TGTGCCAGCAGCCAAGAACGGTTCGGAGGCTACACCTTC

d_gene: NA
len: 14
abundance: NA
j_gene: TRBJ1-2
v_gene: TRBV6-5
CDR3aa: CASSSPGPRGGYTF
CDR3nt: TGTGCCAGCAGTTCCCCCGGACCCCGAGGGGGCTACACCTTC

d_gene: NA
len: 15
abundance: NA
j_gene: TRBJ1-1
v_gene: TRBV7-9
CDR3aa: CASSLGGGRNTEAFF
CDR3nt: TGTGCCAGCAGCTTAGGGGGCGGACGGAACACTGAAGCTTTCTTT

d_gene: NA
len: 12
abundance: NA
j_gene: TRBJ2-5
v_gene: TRBV5-1
CDR3aa: CASRRGEETQYF
CDR3nt: TGCGCCAGCAGAAGGGGTGAGGAGACCCAGTACTTC

d_gene: NA
len: 13
abundance: NA
j_gene: TRBJ1-1
v_gene: TRBV7-2
CDR3aa: CASSLPGHTEAFF
CDR3nt: TGTGCCAGCAGCTTACCAGGGCACACTGAAGCTTTCTTT

d_gene: TRBD1
len: 15
abundance: NA
j_gene: TRBJ1-5
v_gene: TRBV7-9
CDR3aa: CASSLTGGDNQPQHF
CDR3nt: TGTGCCAGCAGCTTGACAGGGGGAGACAATCAGCCCCAGCATTTT

d_gene: TRBD1
len: 14
abundance: NA
j_gene: TRBJ1-4
v_gene: TRBV7-9
CDR3aa: CASSLTGAGEKLFF
CDR3nt: TGTGCCAGCAGCCTGACAGGGGCTGGTGAAAAACTGTTTTTT

d_gene: TRBD1
len: 14
abundance: NA
j_gene: TRBJ2-7
v_gene: TRBV3-1/TRBV3-2
CDR3aa: CASSPRQGSYEQYF
CDR3nt: TGTGCCAGCAGCCCTCGACAGGGTTCCTACGAGCAGTACTTC